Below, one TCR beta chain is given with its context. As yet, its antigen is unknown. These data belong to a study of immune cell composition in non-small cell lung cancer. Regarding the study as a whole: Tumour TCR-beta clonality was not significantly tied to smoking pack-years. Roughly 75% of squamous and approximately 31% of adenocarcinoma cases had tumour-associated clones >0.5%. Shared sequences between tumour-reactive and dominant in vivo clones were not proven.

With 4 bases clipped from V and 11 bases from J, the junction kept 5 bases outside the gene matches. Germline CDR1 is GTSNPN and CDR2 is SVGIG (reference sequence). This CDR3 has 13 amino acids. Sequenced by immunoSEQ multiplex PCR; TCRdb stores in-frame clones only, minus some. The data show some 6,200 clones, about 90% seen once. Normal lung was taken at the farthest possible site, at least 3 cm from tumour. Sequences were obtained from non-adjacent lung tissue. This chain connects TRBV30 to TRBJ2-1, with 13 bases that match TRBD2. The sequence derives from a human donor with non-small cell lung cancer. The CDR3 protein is CAWKRLAGGQQFF. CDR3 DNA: TGTGCCTGGAAACGACTAGCGGGAGGCCAGCAGTTCTTC. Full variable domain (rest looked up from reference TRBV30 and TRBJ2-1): SQTIHQWPATLVQPVGSPLSLECTVEGTSNPNLYWYRQAAGRGLQLLFYSVGIGQISSEVPQNLSASRPQDRQFILSSKKLLLSDSGFYLCAWKRLAGGQQFFGPGTRLTVL.